Each of the 28 T cell receptor beta chains below was sequenced from the same sample in a study of blood T cell repertoires in COVID-19. Clones were sequenced by immunoSEQ multiplex PCR, and TCRdb holds only the in-frame ones, with some missing. The table includes about 230,000 clones, about 88% detected once. What was sequenced was peripheral blood. Receptor source: a man aged 35-49 years with acute or convalescent COVID-19.

The CDR3 coding sequence is TGTGCCAGCAGCCCCCCCCGAGTAGGATATAGCGTCTATGGCTACACCTTC. Encoded protein: CASSPPRVGYSVYGYTF. The rearrangement links TRBV3-1 (or the pseudogene TRBV3-2) to TRBJ1-2; the D is unclear. The CDR3 totals 17 residues. CDR1 is LGHDT and CDR2 is YNNKEL in the germline V gene (reference sequence). The ends were cut back, 4 bases at V and 4 bases at J, with 22 bases in the middle.

There are a few counts of this clone. V gene TRBV5-1 combines with J gene TRBJ1-4, with TRBD1 identical over 10 bases. V shed 3 bases and J 7 bases; nucleotides not matched to a gene: 3. CDR1 SGHRS and CDR2 YFSETQ come from the germline V gene. The CDR3 has 14 amino acids. Here the CDR3 DNA reads TGCGCCAGCAGCTATTGGACAGGGGGTGAAAAACTGTTTTTT. As protein: CASSYWTGGEKLFF.

This chain joins TRBV12-5 and TRBJ1-5; TRBD1 agrees at 8 bases. With 0 bases clipped from V and 6 bases from J, the junction kept 1 base outside the gene matches. CDR3 size: 14 residues. Per the germline V gene, CDR1 is LGHNT and CDR2 is FRNRAP. Here the CDR3 DNA reads TGTGCTAGTGGTTTGGTACAGGGGGGTCAGCCCCAGCATTTT. Protein: CASGLVQGGQPQHF.

J is TRBJ1-2 and V is TRBV28; TRBD1 agrees at 8 bases. Germline V gene data show CDR1 as MDHEN and CDR2 as SYDVKM. With V trimmed by 3 bases and J by 3 bases, 6 bases remained unmatched. The CDR3 covers 15 residues. The chain's CDR3 is CASSLRRGQDYGYTF. CDR3 coding DNA: TGTGCCAGCAGTTTGAGGCGGGGACAGGACTATGGCTACACCTTC.

This clone has just a few counts. The chain employs TRBV10-3 and TRBJ2-6; 7 positions match TRBD1. Unmatched junction bases numbered 2, after V lost 3 bases and J lost 3 bases. The CDR3 consists of 15 residues. Per the germline V gene, CDR1 is ENHRY and CDR2 is SYGVKD. In DNA form, the CDR3 reads TGTGCCATCAGTGAACAGGGGTTTGGGGCCAACGTCCTGACTTTC. Translated, it gives CAISEQGFGANVLTF.

The gene calls are TRBV19 and TRBJ1-1, with D perhaps matching TRBD1 (5 bases). The V gene lost 4 bases and the J gene lost 6 bases, with 18 bases spanning the gap. Germline CDR1 is LNHDA and CDR2 is SQIVND (reference sequence). This CDR3 region has 15 residues. The CDR3 loop is CASSKAGTAGAEAFF. CDR3 nucleotide sequence: TGTGCCAGTAGTAAGGCAGGAACGGCGGGGGCTGAAGCTTTCTTT.

The chain is built from TRBV6-6 and TRBJ1-1, with 10 nucleotides matching TRBD1. The CDR3 loop spans 14 amino acids. Unmatched junction bases numbered 8, after V lost 7 bases and J lost 6 bases. The germline gives CDR1 MNHNY, CDR2 SVGAGI (reference sequence). The CDR3 is CASNRQGAFPEAFF. The CDR3 DNA reads TGTGCCAGCAATAGACAGGGGGCATTCCCTGAAGCTTTCTTT.

This clone was recorded a few times. V and J are TRBV25-1 and TRBJ2-1; D might be TRBD1 (6 bases). V lost 4 bases and J 4 bases, leaving 17 bases between the germline ends. Germline CDR1 is MGHDK and CDR2 is SYGVNS. CDR3 length: 16 amino acids. CDR3 DNA sequence: TGTGCCAGCAGTGGCGCCCCAGGACAGATATACAATGAGCAGTTCTTC. It codes for CASSGAPGQIYNEQFF.

The CDR3 sequence: CASSLAAAPLHF. For the CDR3, the DNA is TGTGCCAGCAGCTTAGCGGCAGCACCCCTCCACTTT. The V and J genes are TRBV7-2 and TRBJ1-6; D is ambiguous. Trimming pared 0 bases from V and 11 bases from J, leaving 5 bases between. The CDR3 length is 12 residues. The germline V gene encodes CDR1 SGHTA and CDR2 FQGNSA.

The chain joins TRBV11-3 to TRBJ2-3; D is uncertain. The CDR3 is 12 residues long. CDR1 and CDR2 (germline): SGHNT, YENEEA. V was trimmed by 3 bases and J by 6 bases, leaving 7 bases between them. This CDR3 is CASSFSGDTQYF. The CDR3 DNA reads as TGTGCCAGCAGCTTTTCTGGCGATACGCAGTATTTT.

The V call is TRBV4-1, the J call TRBJ1-2, with a possible D match to TRBD1 (5 bases). CDR1 is MGHRA and CDR2 is YSYEKL in the germline V gene. V was pared by 5 bases and J by 4 bases, with 8 bases between. The CDR3 totals 12 residues. The CDR3 is CASSAQGYGYTF. Here the CDR3 DNA reads TGCGCCAGCAGCGCGCAGGGCTATGGCTACACCTTC.

The chain joins TRBV25-1 to TRBJ1-2; no clear D gene. V lost 1 base and J lost 7, with 10 bases in between. CDR1 is MGHDK and CDR2 is SYGVNS in the germline V gene. This CDR3 has 13 amino acids. The CDR3: CASSESFAGGYTF. DNA for the CDR3: TGTGCCAGCAGTGAATCCTTTGCGGGTGGCTACACCTTC.

This clone was detected once. The J gene is TRBJ1-1, the V gene TRBV7-2, with 9 bases lining up with TRBD1. The trim removed 5 bases at V and 5 bases at J, leaving 3 bases unmatched. This CDR3 region has 13 residues. CDR1 and CDR2 (germline): SGHTA, FQGNSA. CDR3: CASSRDRGTEAFF. The CDR3 DNA sequence: TGTGCCAGCAGCCGTGACAGGGGGACTGAAGCTTTCTTT.

The rearrangement links TRBV30 to TRBJ1-5; 7 bases align to TRBD1. V lost 4 bases and J lost 4; bases outside the gene matches: 4. The germline V gene has CDR1 GTSNPN and CDR2 SVGIG (reference sequence). This CDR3 is 13 amino acids long. The CDR3 reads CAWTTGVNQPQHF. CDR3 bases: TGTGCCTGGACCACAGGGGTTAATCAGCCCCAGCATTTT.

The chain recombines TRBV5-6 with TRBJ2-1; 9 nucleotides line up with TRBD1. The CDR3 length is 16 residues. Trimming took 0 bases from V and 7 from J; bases not matched to a gene: 8. Germline loops: CDR1 SGHDT, CDR2 YYEEEE. CDR3 DNA sequence: TGTGCCAGCAGCTTGGACGGACAGGGGATGAGGAATGAGCAGTTCTTC. Protein sequence: CASSLDGQGMRNEQFF.

The chain links TRBV5-1 to TRBJ2-7; 10 bases match TRBD2. The CDR3 runs 15 residues. Per germline, CDR1 SGHRS and CDR2 YFSETQ. V lost 4 bases and J lost 5; bases outside the gene matches: 9. This CDR3 reads CASSPEGLAGDEQYF. CDR3 sequence (DNA): TGCGCCAGCAGCCCCGAGGGCCTAGCGGGGGACGAGCAGTACTTC.

The chain recombines TRBV5-4 with TRBJ2-7, with D perhaps matching TRBD2 (5 bases). V was cut by 3 bases and J by 5 bases, with 21 bases left in between. CDR1 is SGHNT and CDR2 is YYREEE in the germline V gene (reference sequence). There are 16 residues in the CDR3. CDR3 in amino acids: CASSSFGEVFGDEQYF. Here the CDR3 DNA reads TGTGCCAGCAGCTCGTTTGGTGAGGTATTCGGGGACGAGCAGTACTTC.

V gene TRBV28 combines with J gene TRBJ1-2; 9 nucleotides agree with TRBD1. J was trimmed by 7 bases and V by 6 bases; bases with no gene match: 12. Germline CDR1 reads MDHEN; CDR2 reads SYDVKM. There are 15 residues in the CDR3. The CDR3 loop is CASSPSGTGRGGYTF. The CDR3 bases are TGTGCCAGCAGCCCCTCCGGGACAGGGAGGGGTGGCTACACCTTC.

This clone was counted ten times or more. The rearrangement joins TRBV9 to TRBJ1-1, with D possibly TRBD1 on 6 matching bases. Germline CDR1 is SGDLS and CDR2 is YYNGEE. This CDR3 contains 14 residues. Between the trimmed V and J ends, which lost 0 bases and 4 bases, there was a span of 10 bases. DNA of the CDR3: TGTGCCAGCAGCGTAGGCGTCAGGGGCACTGAAGCTTTCTTT. Translated, it gives CASSVGVRGTEAFF. Drawing the rest from reference TRBV9 and TRBJ1-1, the complete variable domain is DSGVTQTPKHLITATGQRVTLRCSPRSGDLSVYWYQQSLDQGLQFLIQYYNGEERAKGNILERFSAQQFPDLHSELNLSSLELGDSALYFCASSVGVRGTEAFFGQGTRLTVV.

The chain links TRBV2 to TRBJ1-6; 9 positions agree with TRBD1. Trimming took 6 bases from V and 10 from J; bases not matched to a gene: 4. The length of the CDR3 is 13 residues. In germline, CDR1 is SNHLY, CDR2 FYNNEI. CDR3 nucleotide sequence: TGTGCCAGCAGGGACAGGGGACCATCACCCCTCCACTTT. This codes for CASRDRGPSPLHF.

J is TRBJ1-1 and V is TRBV7-2; 7 bases line up with TRBD1. V was clipped by 4 bases and J by 0 bases; unmatched bases: 2. The CDR3 has 14 amino acids. Germline CDR1 reads SGHTA; CDR2 reads FQGNSA. CDR3 in amino acids: CASSSTGMNTEAFF. CDR3 coding DNA: TGTGCCAGCAGCTCGACAGGGATGAACACTGAAGCTTTCTTT. The full variable domain, its missing parts supplied by reference TRBV7-2 and TRBJ1-1, is GAGVSQSPSNKVTEKGKDVELRCDPISGHTALYWYRQSLGQGLEFLIYFQGNSAPDKSGLPSDRFSAERTGGSVSTLTIQRTQQEDSAVYLCASSSTGMNTEAFFGQGTRLTVV.

This clone appeared a single time. The rearrangement uses TRBV27 and TRBJ1-2; possible D gene TRBD1, 6 bases. This CDR3 contains 14 residues. V lost 5 bases and J lost 2, with 12 bases in between. Per germline, CDR1 MNHEY and CDR2 SMNVEV (reference sequence). DNA for the CDR3: TGTGCCAGCAGTGTCGCAGGGGCAAACTATGGCTACACCTTC. It is translated as CASSVAGANYGYTF.

V gene TRBV7-9 combines with J gene TRBJ2-4; maybe TRBD2 (5 bases). Between the trimmed V and J ends, which lost 1 base and 8 bases, there was a span of 9 bases. The germline V gene has CDR1 SEHNR and CDR2 FQNEAQ (reference sequence). The CDR3 runs to 13 residues. The CDR3 here is CASSLDDGDIQYF. Written as DNA, the CDR3 is TGTGCCAGCAGCTTAGACGACGGGGACATTCAGTACTTC.

This chain uses TRBV6-6 with TRBJ2-3; TRBD1 might be the D (5 bases). The CDR3 has 14 amino acids. V lost 4 bases to trimming and J lost 4 bases, with 12 bases between them. CDR1 is MNHNY and CDR2 is SVGAGI in the germline V gene (reference sequence). Here the CDR3 DNA reads TGTGCCAGCAGTTCGGCAGGGTGGGCAGATACGCAGTATTTT. Protein: CASSSAGWADTQYF.

V usage is TRBV10-3 and J usage is TRBJ1-5, with TRBD1 matching 7 bases. CDR3 length equals 13 residues. Germline CDR1 reads ENHRY; CDR2 reads SYGVKD. V trimming: 8 bases; J trimming: 5 bases; junction bases outside the gene matches: 6. Written as DNA, the CDR3 is TGTGCCATCGGTAACAGGGGAGATCAGCCCCAGCATTTT. Translating gives CAIGNRGDQPQHF.

The chain couples TRBV7-9 to TRBJ1-2; 7 nucleotides align to TRBD1. Per germline, CDR1 SEHNR and CDR2 FQNEAQ (reference sequence). CDR3 length equals 12 residues. With V trimmed by 1 base and J by 13 bases, 6 bases remained unmatched. The CDR3 coding sequence is TGTGCCAGCAGCTTAGTGGGACAGATTAGCACCTTC. Translating gives CASSLVGQISTF.

V and J are TRBV7-2 and TRBJ1-1, with 8 positions matching TRBD1. V lost 1 base and J lost 3; bases outside the gene matches: 1. CDR3 length equals 14 residues. CDR1 is SGHTA and CDR2 is FQGNSA in the germline V gene. CDR3 loop: CASSLGQGYTEAFF. Here the CDR3 DNA reads TGTGCCAGCAGCTTAGGACAGGGGTACACTGAAGCTTTCTTT.

The chain links TRBV11-2 to TRBJ2-7; maybe TRBD1 (5 bases). The CDR3 totals 15 residues. V gave up 2 bases and J gave up 6 bases, with 17 bases separating them. Germline CDR1 reads SGHAT; CDR2 reads FQNNGV. The CDR3 loop is CASSLIRKDIGEQYF. The CDR3 DNA reads as TGTGCCAGCAGCTTAATCCGGAAGGACATCGGCGAGCAGTACTTC.